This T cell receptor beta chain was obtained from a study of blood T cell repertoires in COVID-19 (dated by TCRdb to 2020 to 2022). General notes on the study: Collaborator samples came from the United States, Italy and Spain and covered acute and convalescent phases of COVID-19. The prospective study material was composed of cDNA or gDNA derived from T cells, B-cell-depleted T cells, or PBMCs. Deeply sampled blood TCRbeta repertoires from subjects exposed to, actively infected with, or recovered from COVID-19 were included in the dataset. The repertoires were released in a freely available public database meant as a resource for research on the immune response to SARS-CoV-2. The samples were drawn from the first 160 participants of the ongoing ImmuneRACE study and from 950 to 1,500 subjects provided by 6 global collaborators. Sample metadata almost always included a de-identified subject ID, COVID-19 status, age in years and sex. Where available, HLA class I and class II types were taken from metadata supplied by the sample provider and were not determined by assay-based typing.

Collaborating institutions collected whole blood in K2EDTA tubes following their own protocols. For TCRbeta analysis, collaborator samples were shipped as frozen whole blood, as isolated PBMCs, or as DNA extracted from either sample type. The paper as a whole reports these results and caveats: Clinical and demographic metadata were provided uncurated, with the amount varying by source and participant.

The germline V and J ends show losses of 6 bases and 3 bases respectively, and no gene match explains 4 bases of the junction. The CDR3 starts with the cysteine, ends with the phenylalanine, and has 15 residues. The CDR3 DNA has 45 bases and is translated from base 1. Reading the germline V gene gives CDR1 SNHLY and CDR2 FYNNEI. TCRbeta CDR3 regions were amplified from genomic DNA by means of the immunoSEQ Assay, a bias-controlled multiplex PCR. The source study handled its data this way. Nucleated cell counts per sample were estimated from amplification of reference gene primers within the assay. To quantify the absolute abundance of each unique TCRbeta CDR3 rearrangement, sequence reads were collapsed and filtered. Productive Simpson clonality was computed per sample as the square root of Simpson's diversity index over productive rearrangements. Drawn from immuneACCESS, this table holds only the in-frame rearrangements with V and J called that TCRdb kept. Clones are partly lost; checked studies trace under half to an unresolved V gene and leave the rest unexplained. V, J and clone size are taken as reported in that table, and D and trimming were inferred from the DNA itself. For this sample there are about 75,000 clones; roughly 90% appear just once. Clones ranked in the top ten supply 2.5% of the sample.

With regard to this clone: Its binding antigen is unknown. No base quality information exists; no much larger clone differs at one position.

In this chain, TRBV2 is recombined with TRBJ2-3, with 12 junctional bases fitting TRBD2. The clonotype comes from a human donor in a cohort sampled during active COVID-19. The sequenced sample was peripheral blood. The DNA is TGTGCCAGCAGGGAGACTAGCGGGGGAACAGATACGCAGTATTTT. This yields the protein CASRETSGGTDTQYF.